The clone carrying this TCR beta chain was observed a single time. This sample was taken from a study of blood T cell repertoires in COVID-19. Germline-derived CDR1 and CDR2 are MNHEY and SMNVEV (reference sequence). The CDR3 extends over 16 amino acids. J gave up 0 bases and V 0 bases, and 3 bases lay outside the gene matches. Only in-frame clones appear in the TCRdb table, and some are missing; sequencing was by immunoSEQ multiplex PCR. Of approximately 70,000 clones detected, approximately 80% appear once; the ten largest clones hold about 10%. The J gene is TRBJ2-3, the V gene TRBV27; 7 nucleotides align to TRBD1. The clonotype comes from a woman aged 45-59 years with acute or convalescent COVID-19. The specimen was peripheral blood. The CDR3 protein is CASSLSGQASTDTQYF. CDR3 nucleotides: TGTGCCAGCAGTTTATCCGGACAGGCCAGCACAGATACGCAGTATTTT.